The 15 T cell receptor beta chains below all came from one sample that was sequenced in a study of synovial regulatory T cells in juvenile arthritis. The synovial samples were synovial fluid, paired with peripheral blood from each active arthritis patient. Here immunoSEQ multiplex PCR was the method, and the copy in TCRdb shows in-frame clones only, minus some. The listing records a few thousand clones. Sequenced sample: Treg cells from the synovium. Every receptor here comes from a donor aged 2-30 years with juvenile idiopathic arthritis.

This clone registers medium-sized by frequency. The V and J genes are TRBV7-9 and TRBJ1-2; TCRdb returns TRBD1, unconfirmable since there is no DNA. The CDR3 is 13 amino acids. DNA for this receptor is not on file. The V gene's germline CDR1 is SEHNR and CDR2 FQNEAQ (reference sequence). CDR3 protein: CASSSDRFYGYTF.

This clone is medium-sized by frequency. The chain recombines TRBV2 with TRBJ1-5; TCRdb indicates TRBD1, and absent DNA this call remains unverified. Germline-derived CDR1 and CDR2 are SNHLY and FYNNEI. CDR3 length: 15 amino acids. The DNA sequence is not available. The CDR3 region is CASSEALGSNQPQHF.

This clone shows up as medium-sized by frequency. The chain joins TRBV12-2 to TRBJ2-1; TCRdb calls TRBD2, which cannot be checked without DNA. TRBV12-2 is reported as a pseudogene. CDR3 length: 18 amino acids. No DNA sequence is on record. The CDR3 reads CASRLGGRGTSGYNEQFF.

This clone registers medium-sized (0.01 to 0.1%) by frequency. The rearrangement links TRBV2 to TRBJ2-2; the TRBD2 assignment by TCRdb is unverifiable without DNA. CDR1 and CDR2 from the germline V gene are SNHLY and FYNNEI. CDR3 length: 13 amino acids. DNA is not recorded here. This CDR3 is CASRLAGGGELFF.

Judged by frequency, this clone is medium-sized. The J gene is TRBJ2-1, the V gene TRBV11-3; there is no DNA to check the TCRdb D call of TRBD1. This CDR3 is 14 amino acids long. The DNA is unrecorded. Germline CDR1 and CDR2: SGHNT and YENEEA. The CDR3 sequence: CASSRQGAYNEQFF.

This clone is medium-sized by frequency. This chain uses TRBV28 with TRBJ2-1; TCRdb calls TRBD1, which cannot be checked without DNA. The germline V gene encodes CDR1 MDHEN and CDR2 SYDVKM. This CDR3 has 15 amino acids. The coding DNA is unavailable. CDR3 region: CASSLYRGDYNEQFF.

This clone is deemed medium-sized (0.01 to 0.1%) by its frequency. This chain links TRBV5-5 with TRBJ1-4; without DNA, the TCRdb call of TRBD1 cannot be checked. This CDR3 has 15 amino acids. The protein alone is recorded here. Germline CDR1 SGHKS, CDR2 YYEKEE (reference sequence). CDR3 in amino acids: CASSLLTGTNEKLFF.

This chain links TRBV2 with TRBJ2-5; TCRdb selects TRBD2, and the lack of DNA leaves this call unchecked. This CDR3 is built from 13 residues. The DNA is unrecorded. CDR1 is SNHLY and CDR2 is FYNNEI in the germline V gene. CDR3 amino acids: CASKGGEGETQYF.

This clone registers large by frequency. The J gene is TRBJ2-7, the V gene TRBV6-5; TCRdb designates TRBD1, a call that cannot be tested without DNA. The germline V gene encodes CDR1 MNHEY and CDR2 SVGAGI. The CDR3 is made up of 14 amino acids. No DNA sequence is on record. The chain's CDR3 is CASRRDRGPYEQYF.

This clone is labeled medium-sized based on frequency. This chain uses TRBV18 with TRBJ1-4. Per the germline V gene, CDR1 is KGHSH and CDR2 is LQKENI. The CDR3 extends over 15 amino acids. Only the protein is on record. Here the CDR3 reads CASSPQESTNEKLFF. Complete variable domain (other parts from reference TRBV18 and TRBJ1-4): NAGVMQNPRHLVRRRGQEARLRCSPMKGHSHVYWYRQLPEEGLKFMVYLQKENIIDESGMPKERFSAEFPKEGPSILRIQQVVRGDSAAYFCASSPQESTNEKLFFGSGTQLSVL.

This chain uses TRBV15 with TRBJ1-1; TCRdb selects TRBD1, and the lack of DNA leaves this call unchecked. Looked up from germline, CDR1 is LNHNV and CDR2 is YYDKDF (reference sequence). CDR3 length: 14 residues. No DNA appears here. CDR3 region: CATSRAGANTEAFF.

Measured by frequency, this clone is medium-sized. The J gene is TRBJ2-7, the V gene TRBV7-9; TCRdb names TRBD2, which stays unverified in the absence of DNA. CDR1 is SEHNR, CDR2 FQNEAQ, per germline (reference sequence). The CDR3 is 14 amino acids. No DNA appears here. CDR3 loop: CASSLGGLSYEQYF.

The chain is built from TRBV30 and TRBJ2-7; as DNA is missing, the TRBD2 call by TCRdb cannot be tested. This CDR3 contains 14 residues. No DNA is listed. CDR1 and CDR2 (germline): GTSNPN, SVGIG (reference sequence). Here the CDR3 reads CAWMGGTLPYEQYF.

Measured by frequency, this clone is large (0.1 to 1%). This sequence joins TRBV19 and TRBJ2-3; the TCRdb D gene call, TRBD2, has no DNA to confirm it. This CDR3 contains 16 residues. No DNA was logged. The germline gives CDR1 LNHDA, CDR2 SQIVND (reference sequence). CDR3 protein: CASRSTSGRTPDTQYF.

This clone is medium-sized by frequency. This CDR3 reads CASSQDTVKGYTDTQYF. The chain is built from TRBV14 and TRBJ2-3. Germline V gives CDR1 SGHDN, CDR2 FVKESK. The CDR3 contains 17 residues. DNA is not recorded here. The full variable domain, in which reference TRBV14 and TRBJ2-3 provide the parts outside the CDR3, is EAGVTQFPSHSVIEKGQTVTLRCDPISGHDNLYWYRRVMGKEIKFLLHFVKESKQDESGMPNNRFLAERTGGTYSTLKVQPAELEDSGVYFCASSQDTVKGYTDTQYFGPGTRLTVL.